The 16 T cell receptor beta chains listed next were all sequenced from one sample in a study of T cells after yellow fever vaccination. TCRdb re-derived calls from the 5' RACE reads in MiXCR, one entry per CDR3 protein. The sample records about 340,000 distinct CDR3 sequences, approximately 12% being singletons. Sequencing was performed on CD4+ T cells sorted from PBMCs, taken 15 days after the yellow fever booster vaccination. These receptors were collected from a man younger than 35 who received the YFV17D yellow fever vaccine.

This clonotype was observed a few times. The rearrangement links TRBV27 to TRBJ2-3, with D tentatively TRBD2 (5 bases). Germline-derived CDR1 and CDR2 are MNHEY and SMNVEV (reference sequence). V was trimmed by 6 bases and J by 2 bases, leaving 9 bases between them. The CDR3 runs to 13 residues. The CDR3 protein is CASRDWNTDTQYF. The CDR3 bases are TGTGCCAGCAGGGACTGGAACACAGATACGCAGTATTTT.

This rearrangement joins TRBV13 to TRBJ2-6; 7 bases align to TRBD1. V shed 5 bases, J shed 13 bases, and the junction held 8 bases outside the gene matches. The CDR3 spans 13 residues. The germline gives CDR1 PRHDT, CDR2 FYEKMQ (reference sequence). The chain's CDR3 is CASSHDRARVLTF. CDR3 DNA sequence: TGTGCCAGCAGCCACGACAGGGCCCGGGTCCTGACTTTC.

This clonotype was counted a few times. The chain employs TRBV11-2 and TRBJ1-2, with 9 nucleotides matching TRBD1. Germline V gives CDR1 SGHAT, CDR2 FQNNGV. The CDR3 extends over 16 amino acids. With 1 base clipped from V and 0 bases from J, the junction kept 3 bases outside the gene matches. This CDR3 reads CASSLAGTGSNYGYTF. The CDR3 region has the DNA TGTGCCAGCAGCTTAGCTGGGACAGGGTCTAACTATGGCTACACCTTC.

The V gene is TRBV15, the J gene TRBJ1-2; D is ambiguous. Looked up from germline, CDR1 is LNHNV and CDR2 is YYDKDF (reference sequence). V gave up 0 bases and J gave up 5 bases, with 4 bases separating them. The CDR3 has 12 amino acids. In DNA form, the CDR3 reads TGTGCCACCAGCAGAGATTCGTATGGCTACACCTTC. Amino acid sequence: CATSRDSYGYTF.

This chain uses TRBV5-6 with TRBJ2-7; D call uncertain. CDR3 length: 14 residues. The germline V and J ends were trimmed by 1 base and 2 bases, with 10 bases remaining between them. CDR1 SGHDT and CDR2 YYEEEE come from the germline V gene. The CDR3 DNA sequence: TGTGCCAGCAGCTTGCTAGGCTTCCCCTACGAGCAGTACTTC. Its protein product is CASSLLGFPYEQYF.

This sequence joins TRBV12-3 or TRBV12-4 and TRBJ2-1; D call uncertain. V was cut by 4 bases and J by 9 bases, with 7 bases left in between. The CDR3 is 11 amino acids. CDR3 sequence: CASSSRSEQFF. The CDR3 nucleotides are TGTGCCAGCAGTTCCCGCAGTGAGCAGTTCTTC.

The chain joins TRBV5-1 to TRBJ1-2; weak D call: TRBD1 (6 bases). CDR3 length equals 15 residues. The germline V and J ends were trimmed by 4 bases and 1 base, with 14 bases remaining between them. Germline lookup yields CDR1 SGHRS and CDR2 YFSETQ. This CDR3 reads CASSPGHRDNYGYTF. DNA for the CDR3: TGCGCCAGCAGCCCGGGACACAGGGATAACTATGGCTACACCTTC.

The chain employs TRBV7-9 and TRBJ1-2, with no clear D. The CDR3 is made up of 12 amino acids. Trimming stripped 1 base from V and 8 bases from J, with 8 bases between. The germline V gene encodes CDR1 SEHNR and CDR2 FQNEAQ (reference sequence). CDR3 in amino acids: CASSLEARGYTF. CDR3 sequence (DNA): TGTGCCAGCAGCTTAGAGGCTCGGGGCTACACCTTC.

This clonotype appeared a few times. The chain links TRBV4-1 to TRBJ2-3; D gene uncertain. The CDR3 is 17 residues long. Trimming took off 1 base at V and 2 bases at J, with 16 bases between the two ends. In germline, CDR1 is MGHRA, CDR2 YSYEKL. CDR3 nucleotide sequence: TGCGCCAGCAGCCAAGCTCCATTCGGCGCTGCCACAGATACGCAGTATTTT. It codes for CASSQAPFGAATDTQYF.

This chain joins TRBV5-4 and TRBJ1-2; D is perhaps TRBD1 (5 bases). Germline CDR1 reads SGHNT; CDR2 reads YYREEE (reference sequence). The CDR3 contains 16 residues. With 0 bases removed from V and 5 bases from J, the gap between germline ends came to 17 bases. Here the CDR3 reads CASSLGLSDSVYGYTF. CDR3 nucleotides: TGTGCCAGCAGCTTGGGACTCTCCGACAGCGTATATGGCTACACCTTC. The full variable domain, in which reference TRBV5-4 and TRBJ1-2 provide the parts outside the CDR3, is ETGVTQSPTHLIKTRGQQVTLRCSSQSGHNTVSWYQQALGQGPQFIFQYYREEENGRGNFPPRFSGLQFPNYSSELNVNALELDDSALYLCASSLGLSDSVYGYTFGSGTRLTVV.

This clonotype showed up just a few times. CDR3 bases: TGTGCCAGCAGCGTAGGTATGGGGAGCTCCTACGAGCAGTACTTC. Translating gives CASSVGMGSSYEQYF. The V call is TRBV9, the J call TRBJ2-7; D perhaps matches TRBD2 (5 bases). Germline V gene lookup returns CDR1 SGDLS and CDR2 YYNGEE. V was trimmed by 0 bases and J by 0 bases, leaving 10 bases between them. The CDR3 contains 15 residues.

This clonotype was recorded a few times. This chain uses TRBV5-1 with TRBJ2-6; 12 bases match TRBD2. The CDR3 is made up of 17 amino acids. V lost 6 bases, J lost 4 bases, and 8 bases stayed unmatched. CDR1 is SGHRS, CDR2 YFSETQ, per germline. The CDR3 DNA reads as TGCGCCAGCAACCCTAGCGGGGGGGCCCGAGGGGCCAACGTCCTGACTTTC. This encodes CASNPSGGARGANVLTF.

This clonotype occurred many times. This rearrangement joins TRBV5-1 to TRBJ2-1; D remains unclear. CDR3 length: 12 amino acids. V was clipped by 1 base and J by 4 bases, with 3 bases between them. Germline V CDR1 and CDR2: SGHRS, YFSETQ. The CDR3 here is CASSLSYNEQFF. The DNA of the CDR3 is TGCGCCAGCAGCTTGTCGTACAATGAGCAGTTCTTC.

As regards this clonotype: A junction boundary mismatches the germline segment, possibly from a read error. The genes are TRBV4-1 and TRBJ2-5; 7 positions match TRBD2. The CDR3 extends over 16 amino acids. Germline CDR1 and CDR2: MGHRA and YSYEKL. This CDR3 reads CASSQVGEGPQDTQYF. The CDR3 nucleotides read TGCGCCAGCAGCCAAGTCGGGGAGGGCCCCCAAGACACCCAGTACTTC.

This clonotype was seen only a few times. V and J are TRBV12-3 or TRBV12-4 and TRBJ2-1; no clear D gene. The CDR3 has 14 amino acids. Trimming pared 6 bases from V and 5 bases from J, leaving 14 bases between. The CDR3 here is CASSVSQGHNEQFF. CDR3 nucleotides: TGTGCCAGCAGCGTTTCGCAAGGTCACAATGAGCAGTTCTTC.

This clonotype was found many times. The V gene is TRBV28, the J gene TRBJ2-7; D is unresolved. The V end lost 3 bases, the J end lost 4 bases, and 4 bases lay between the germline ends. The CDR3 has 11 residues. CDR1 MDHEN and CDR2 SYDVKM come from the germline V gene. The CDR3 sequence is CASSLGYEQYV. CDR3 sequence (DNA): TGTGCCAGCAGTTTGGGATACGAGCAGTACGTC.